The 25 T cell receptor beta chains reported below all come from one sample, sequenced in a study of neurological immune-mediated disorders. TCRdb re-derived calls from the 5' RACE reads in MiXCR, one entry per CDR3 protein. The sample holds 55,000 to 65,000 distinct CDR3 sequences, under 4.5% seen once. Material for sequencing was PBMCs. These TCRs come from a woman between 25 and 40 years old with multiple sclerosis.

The sample holds a few counts of this clonotype. The chain has TRBV9 and TRBJ2-7, with a weak D call TRBD2 (5 bases). The V and J ends lost 2 bases and 2 bases respectively, with 11 bases between them. The CDR3 is 14 residues long. Looked up from germline, CDR1 is SGDLS and CDR2 is YYNGEE. CDR3 nucleotide sequence: TGTGCCAGCAGCGTTAGCCCCGGGGCCTACGAGCAGTACTTC. It specifies CASSVSPGAYEQYF. The full variable domain, its missing parts supplied by reference TRBV9 and TRBJ2-7, is DSGVTQTPKHLITATGQRVTLRCSPRSGDLSVYWYQQSLDQGLQFLIQYYNGEERAKGNILERFSAQQFPDLHSELNLSSLELGDSALYFCASSVSPGAYEQYFGPGTRLTVT.

This clonotype was counted at least ten times. The rearrangement uses TRBV29-1 and TRBJ2-3; D not resolved. Germline CDR1 and CDR2: SQVTM and ANQGSEA. The V end lost 3 bases, the J end lost 1 base, and 14 bases lay between the germline ends. The CDR3 extends over 15 amino acids. The CDR3 protein is CSVDWFRTRTDTQYF. CDR3 in DNA: TGCAGCGTTGATTGGTTTAGAACTCGCACAGATACGCAGTATTTT.

This clonotype was seen ten or more times. This chain uses TRBV5-1 with TRBJ2-7; D remains ambiguous. The CDR3 is 13 amino acids. Trimming pared 0 bases from V and 2 bases from J, leaving 6 bases between. From germline, CDR1 is SGHRS and CDR2 YFSETQ. The CDR3 sequence: CASSLDATYEQYF. CDR3 DNA sequence: TGCGCCAGCAGCTTGGACGCAACCTACGAGCAGTACTTC.

This clonotype was picked up many times. CDR3 bases: TGCAGCGTCTGTACGAGTAACACCGGGGAGCTGTTTTTT. Its translation: CSVCTSNTGELFF. The chain employs TRBV29-1 and TRBJ2-2; D is unclear. The germline V gene encodes CDR1 SQVTM and CDR2 ANQGSEA. The V gene lost 6 bases and the J gene lost 2 bases, with 10 bases spanning the gap. The length of the CDR3 is 13 residues.

This clonotype appeared many times. V is TRBV7-9 and J is TRBJ2-5; 7 bases align to TRBD2. V was pared by 3 bases and J by 4 bases, with 14 bases of the junction left unmatched. Per the germline V gene, CDR1 is SEHNR and CDR2 is FQNEAQ (reference sequence). The CDR3 is made up of 17 amino acids. CDR3 in DNA: TGTGCCAGCAGCTTGACAAGGGGTAGCGGGTCCCTAGAGACCCAGTACTTC. Its translation is CASSLTRGSGSLETQYF.

This clonotype was observed many times. This chain links TRBV5-1 with TRBJ2-3; 7 bases fit TRBD2. Germline V CDR1 and CDR2: SGHRS, YFSETQ. J lost 2 bases, V lost 6 bases, and 9 bases had no gene match. The CDR3 consists of 15 residues. CDR3 sequence: CASNGEGLSTDTQYF. CDR3 DNA: TGCGCCAGCAACGGGGAGGGACTATCCACAGATACGCAGTATTTT.

The sample holds many counts of this clonotype. J is TRBJ2-1 and V is TRBV24-1, with TRBD2 as a possible D gene (6 bases). Trimming shortened V by 5 bases and J by 8 bases, and 9 bases separated the two germline ends. This CDR3 has 12 residues. Germline V lookup: CDR1 KGHDR, CDR2 SFDVKD. The CDR3 DNA reads as TGTGCCACCAGTGTTAGCGGCTATGAGCAGTTCTTC. It translates to CATSVSGYEQFF.

Many counts were recorded for this clonotype. The chain carries TRBV5-6 and TRBJ2-1; D remains unclear. CDR1 is SGHDT, CDR2 YYEEEE, per germline. Trimming left V 1 base short and J 0 bases short, with 8 bases between. The length of the CDR3 is 15 residues. CDR3 amino acids: CASSLSVSSYNEQFF. DNA of the CDR3: TGTGCCAGCAGCTTGTCCGTCAGCTCCTACAATGAGCAGTTCTTC.

This clonotype was seen repeatedly, ten times or more. The CDR3 sequence is CASSFLTGAHEQYF. The CDR3 DNA follows: TGTGCCAGCAGTTTCCTAACGGGAGCTCACGAGCAGTACTTC. The rearrangement links TRBV6-2 or TRBV6-3 to TRBJ2-7, with a tentative D call TRBD2 (6 bases). Trimming cost V 4 bases and J 5 bases, with 15 bases left between them. Germline V lookup: CDR1 MNHEY, CDR2 SVGEGT. CDR3 length equals 14 residues.

This clonotype was seen at least ten times. This rearrangement joins TRBV7-9 to TRBJ1-2; 7 nucleotides line up with TRBD1. This CDR3 has 11 residues. Looked up from germline, CDR1 is SEHNR and CDR2 is FQNEAQ (reference sequence). The V and J ends lost 8 bases and 4 bases, in that order; junction bases with no gene match: 1. CDR3 residues: CASAGGYGYTF. CDR3 nucleotides: TGTGCCAGCGCAGGGGGCTATGGCTACACCTTC. The whole variable domain, filled in from reference TRBV7-9 and TRBJ1-2, reads DTGVSQNPRHKITKRGQNVTFRCDPISEHNRLYWYRQTLGQGPEFLTYFQNEAQLEKSRLLSDRFSAERPKGSFSTLEIQRTEQGDSAMYLCASAGGYGYTFGSGTRLTVV.

This clonotype has ten or more counts. The chain combines TRBV5-1 with TRBJ2-7; D unclear. The ends were cut back, 0 bases at V and 0 bases at J, with 7 bases in the middle. CDR1 is SGHRS and CDR2 is YFSETQ in the germline V gene. This CDR3 comprises 14 residues. The CDR3 region is CASSLDAHSYEQYF. In DNA form, the CDR3 reads TGCGCCAGCAGCTTGGACGCTCACTCCTACGAGCAGTACTTC.

This clonotype came up many times. This chain links TRBV6-6 with TRBJ2-5; tentative D call: TRBD1 (6 bases). The CDR3 contains 15 residues. Trimming stripped 5 bases from V and 0 bases from J, with 13 bases between. Per the germline V gene, CDR1 is MNHNY and CDR2 is SVGAGI (reference sequence). DNA of the CDR3: TGTGCCAGCAGTGGCCGACGGGACAACCAAGAGACCCAGTACTTC. Its protein is CASSGRRDNQETQYF.

The table lists this clonotype with many counts. CDR3 sequence reads: CASRYSEVNYNEQFF. CDR3 sequence (DNA): TGTGCCAGCAGATATAGCGAGGTGAATTACAATGAGCAGTTCTTC. The rearrangement links TRBV28 to TRBJ2-1; TRBD2 might be the D (5 bases). This CDR3 region has 15 residues. Germline V gives CDR1 MDHEN, CDR2 SYDVKM. Trimming removed 6 bases at V and 4 bases at J, with 16 bases between.

In its sample, this clonotype was seen many times. The chain uses TRBV20-1 and TRBJ2-1, with 8 bases fitting TRBD2. This CDR3 region has 15 residues. Germline lookup yields CDR1 DFQATT and CDR2 SNEGSKA (reference sequence). V shed 4 bases and J 9 bases; nucleotides not matched to a gene: 14. CDR3 protein: CSATGLAGSVGEQFF. CDR3 DNA: TGCAGTGCTACCGGACTAGCAGGGTCGGTGGGTGAGCAGTTCTTC.

This clonotype was recorded at least ten times. The CDR3 reads CASSPTTPTGGKNIQYF. The CDR3 DNA sequence: TGTGCCAGCAGTCCCACAACCCCGACAGGGGGGAAAAACATTCAGTACTTC. The chain combines TRBV28 with TRBJ2-4; 9 bases are a match to TRBD1. The germline V gene encodes CDR1 MDHEN and CDR2 SYDVKM. The CDR3 has 17 residues. The V segment lost 5 bases and the J segment 4 bases; nucleotides outside the gene matches: 12.

This clonotype was detected ten times or more. V and J are TRBV20-1 and TRBJ2-2, with a weak D call TRBD2 (5 bases). Trimming shortened V by 4 bases and J by 5 bases, and 17 bases separated the two germline ends. Germline V gene data show CDR1 as DFQATT and CDR2 as SNEGSKA (reference sequence). This CDR3 has 15 residues. The CDR3, as DNA: TGCAGTGCTACTCAGAGGGATGCCCGTACCGGGGAGCTGTTTTTT. Residues: CSATQRDARTGELFF.

This clonotype was found many times. Its ends do not fully match the called genes, so a read error is possible. The rearrangement joins TRBV7-2 to TRBJ1-3, with D uncertain. This CDR3 has 14 residues. Germline V lookup: CDR1 SGHTA, CDR2 FQGNSA. DNA for the CDR3: TGTGCCAGCAGCTTACGGATACCTGGAAAAACCATATATTTT. Its translation: CASSLRIPGKTIYF.

Notes on this clonotype: Germline is not matched at one junction end, which may reflect a read error. The chain employs TRBV4-3 and TRBJ2-1; 8 nucleotides match TRBD2. Germline loops: CDR1 LGHNA, CDR2 YSLEER. The CDR3 spans 17 residues. The CDR3 is CSSSQAQTSGPYNEQFF. The CDR3 DNA reads as TGCTCCAGCAGCCAGGCCCAAACTAGCGGACCCTACAATGAGCAGTTCTTC.

This clonotype was observed many times. J is TRBJ2-7 and V is TRBV5-5; D remains ambiguous. In germline, CDR1 is SGHKS, CDR2 YYEKEE (reference sequence). This CDR3 is built from 20 residues. V was trimmed by 4 bases and J by 9 bases, leaving 38 bases between them. CDR3 DNA sequence: TGTGCCAGCAGCCATCGGGCCGACCTTCTATCGATCCGTGGTAGCCCTGGGCAGTACTTC. Amino acid sequence: CASSHRADLLSIRGSPGQYF.

This clonotype was picked up many times. The V gene is TRBV6-1, the J gene TRBJ1-2, with no clear D. CDR3 length: 12 amino acids. The germline CDR1 and CDR2 sequences are MNHNS and SASEGT. Trimming cost V 0 bases and J 8 bases, with 7 bases left between them. The CDR3: CASSEASHGYTF. The CDR3, as DNA: TGTGCCAGCAGTGAAGCGTCCCACGGCTACACCTTC.

This clonotype was seen repeatedly, ten times or more. The chain couples TRBV20-1 to TRBJ2-2; a possible D gene is TRBD1 (5 bases). This CDR3 region has 15 residues. The germline gives CDR1 DFQATT, CDR2 SNEGSKA (reference sequence). The ends were cut back, 5 bases at V and 2 bases at J, with 15 bases in the middle. The CDR3 protein is CSASTGSLNTGELFF. The CDR3 bases are TGCAGTGCTTCTACAGGTTCCCTAAACACCGGGGAGCTGTTTTTT.

This clonotype has at least ten counts. This chain connects TRBV14 to TRBJ2-7, with D possibly being TRBD1 (5 bases). The CDR3 is 14 residues long. From germline, CDR1 is SGHDN and CDR2 FVKESK. Trimming removed 1 base from V and 2 bases from J, with 9 bases in between. The CDR3 reads CASSQGGFTYEQYF. As DNA, the CDR3 is TGTGCCAGCAGCCAAGGGGGCTTTACCTACGAGCAGTACTTC.

This clonotype appeared many times. V usage is TRBV20-1 and J usage is TRBJ2-2; 10 bases fit TRBD2. CDR3 length equals 15 residues. The V and J ends lost 4 bases and 6 bases, in that order; junction bases with no gene match: 8. Germline values: CDR1 DFQATT, CDR2 SNEGSKA (reference sequence). The CDR3 loop reads CSAKLSGRSAGELFF. CDR3 coding DNA: TGCAGTGCTAAGCTTAGCGGGAGGTCCGCCGGGGAGCTGTTTTTT.

This clonotype came up many times. The V and J genes are TRBV5-5 and TRBJ2-6, with 7 bases that match TRBD1. The CDR3 runs 19 residues. Germline CDR1 is SGHKS and CDR2 is YYEKEE (reference sequence). Unmatched junction bases numbered 13, after V lost 4 bases and J lost 0 bases. The CDR3 DNA is TGTGCCAGCAGCCGCGTGGGTGGGACAGCAACCTCTGGGGCCAACGTCCTGACTTTC. This sequence encodes CASSRVGGTATSGANVLTF. Full variable domain (remainder filled in from reference TRBV5-5 and TRBJ2-6): DAGVTQSPTHLIKTRGQQVTLRCSPISGHKSVSWYQQVLGQGPQFIFQYYEKEERGRGNFPDRFSARQFPNYSSELNVNALLLGDSALYLCASSRVGGTATSGANVLTFGAGSRLTVL.

The sample holds many counts of this clonotype. The rearrangement joins TRBV12-3 or TRBV12-4 to TRBJ1-1; D not certain. V was trimmed by 0 bases and J by 4 bases, leaving 6 bases between them. The CDR3 runs to 13 residues. CDR3: CASSLATSTEAFF. CDR3 in DNA: TGTGCCAGCAGTTTAGCTACGAGCACTGAAGCTTTCTTT.